This T cell receptor (beta chain) came from a study of T cells in Graves' hyperthyroidism and ophthalmopathy. RNA transcripts gave rise to amplified TCR beta CDR3 regions. HTBI primers drove first-round RT-PCR of the TCR CDR3. Each CDR3 protein gets one entry after TCRdb re-called the multiplex PCR reads with MiXCR. The table includes about 46,000 distinct CDR3 sequences, roughly 49% detected once. As concerns this clonotype: A much larger clone differs by one base, so this may be a read error.

CDR1 is MGHRA and CDR2 is YSYEKL in the germline V gene. This CDR3 has 13 residues. With 1 base removed from V and 5 bases from J, the gap between germline ends came to 5 bases. The chain couples TRBV4-1 to TRBJ2-2, with D uncertain. Sequencing was carried out using peripheral blood or thyroid tissue (not recorded which). The origin of this receptor is a woman between 50 and 59 years old with Graves' hyperthyroidism. CDR3 loop: CASSQGRTGELFF. CDR3 DNA: TGCGCCAGCAGCCAAGGAAGAACCGGGGAGCTGTTTTTT.